The 8 T cell receptor beta chains below all came from one sample that was sequenced in a study of blood T cell repertoires in COVID-19. TCRdb's copy holds only in-frame clones and misses some; the assay was immunoSEQ multiplex PCR. The data show around 220,000 clones, with 90% seen just once and about 15% held by the top ten. Sequencing was performed on PBMCs or T cells enriched from blood (not recorded which). These receptors were collected from a man aged 30 to 39 who had been exposed to COVID-19.

This clone was recorded a few times. V and J are TRBV6-2 or TRBV6-3 and TRBJ1-5; D perhaps matches TRBD1 (5 bases). CDR1 and CDR2 (germline): MNHEY, SVGEGT. The CDR3 has 15 amino acids. V was cut by 5 bases and J by 2 bases, with 13 bases left in between. CDR3 nucleotide sequence: TGTGCCAGCAGTCCCGGGGGAGGAGGCAATCAGCCCCAGCATTTT. It yields the protein CASSPGGGGNQPQHF.

The CDR3 bases are TGCAGCGTTGAGTTCCCAGCGGGGGGCACAGATACGCAGTATTTT. It encodes CSVEFPAGGTDTQYF. V usage is TRBV29-1 and J usage is TRBJ2-3; TRBD2 matches at 8 bases. The CDR3 has 15 amino acids. Per germline, CDR1 SQVTM and CDR2 ANQGSEA. Trimming took 3 bases from V and 1 from J; bases not matched to a gene: 6.

V and J are TRBV11-1 and TRBJ1-2; D call uncertain. The CDR3 covers 14 residues. Per germline, CDR1 SGHAT and CDR2 FQDESV (reference sequence). V dropped 5 bases and J dropped 1 base, with 11 bases sitting between them. CDR3 sequence (DNA): TGTGCCAGCAGCCCGCAGGAGGATAACTATGGCTACACCTTC. Translating it yields CASSPQEDNYGYTF.

CDR3 residues: CASRSGTDNSPLHF. CDR3 bases: TGTGCCAGCAGGTCCGGGACAGATAATTCACCCCTCCACTTT. The rearrangement links TRBV27 to TRBJ1-6; TRBD1 matches at 7 bases. The germline gives CDR1 MNHEY, CDR2 SMNVEV (reference sequence). This CDR3 comprises 14 residues. The ends lost 6 bases at V and 5 bases at J; junction bases unmatched: 4.

The V gene is TRBV18, the J gene TRBJ1-5; 9 positions agree with TRBD1. This CDR3 has 15 residues. V was clipped by 6 bases and J by 2 bases; unmatched bases: 5. Germline V CDR1 and CDR2: KGHSH, LQKENI. The CDR3 DNA reads as TGTGCCAGCTCCCGACAGGGGGGAGGCAATCAGCCCCAGCATTTT. It yields the protein CASSRQGGGNQPQHF. Variable domain in full (rest from reference TRBV18 and TRBJ1-5): NAGVMQNPRHLVRRRGQEARLRCSPMKGHSHVYWYRQLPEEGLKFMVYLQKENIIDESGMPKERFSAEFPKEGPSILRIQQVVRGDSAAYFCASSRQGGGNQPQHFGDGTRLSIL.

This chain uses TRBV7-9 with TRBJ1-1; D is perhaps TRBD1 (5 bases). This CDR3 spans 13 amino acids. Trimming took 2 bases from V and 7 from J, leaving 11 bases between them. Per germline, CDR1 SEHNR and CDR2 FQNEAQ (reference sequence). The CDR3 spells CASSLLGGFEAFF. DNA for the CDR3: TGTGCCAGCAGCTTATTGGGGGGGTTTGAAGCTTTCTTT.

The CDR3 DNA sequence: TGTGCCAGCTCACCACGTGACGCGGGGTGGGCTGAAGCTTTCTTT. This sequence encodes CASSPRDAGWAEAFF. The rearrangement uses TRBV18 and TRBJ1-1; D uncertain. Germline V gives CDR1 KGHSH, CDR2 LQKENI. Trimming removed 1 base at V and 6 bases at J, with 15 bases between. CDR3 size: 15 residues.

The V call is TRBV10-1, the J call TRBJ1-2; D is undetermined. V was shortened by 7 bases and J by 12 bases, with 24 bases between the two germline ends. This CDR3 comprises 14 residues. From germline, CDR1 is WNHNN and CDR2 SYGVQD (reference sequence). The CDR3 DNA sequence: TGCGCCAGCACCGACGCCGACTTCCCCGGATATAACACCTTC. Encoded protein: CASTDADFPGYNTF.